One TCR beta chain is described in this entry. The data originate from a study of blood T cell repertoires in COVID-19. Per the germline V gene, CDR1 is MNHEY and CDR2 is SVGAGI. This CDR3 has 14 amino acids. The V gene lost 5 bases and the J gene lost 0 bases, with 10 bases spanning the gap. Data came from immunoSEQ multiplex PCR; TCRdb stores just in-frame clones and leaves some out. The sample has about 280,000 clones, more than 80% seen once. The TCR comes from a woman aged 25 to 39 with active or convalescent COVID-19. The specimen was peripheral blood. The rearrangement joins TRBV6-5 to TRBJ1-1, with D perhaps TRBD1 (5 bases). The CDR3 reads CASSRAGLNTEAFF. The DNA for the CDR3 is TGTGCCAGCAGTCGGGCAGGGTTGAACACTGAAGCTTTCTTT.